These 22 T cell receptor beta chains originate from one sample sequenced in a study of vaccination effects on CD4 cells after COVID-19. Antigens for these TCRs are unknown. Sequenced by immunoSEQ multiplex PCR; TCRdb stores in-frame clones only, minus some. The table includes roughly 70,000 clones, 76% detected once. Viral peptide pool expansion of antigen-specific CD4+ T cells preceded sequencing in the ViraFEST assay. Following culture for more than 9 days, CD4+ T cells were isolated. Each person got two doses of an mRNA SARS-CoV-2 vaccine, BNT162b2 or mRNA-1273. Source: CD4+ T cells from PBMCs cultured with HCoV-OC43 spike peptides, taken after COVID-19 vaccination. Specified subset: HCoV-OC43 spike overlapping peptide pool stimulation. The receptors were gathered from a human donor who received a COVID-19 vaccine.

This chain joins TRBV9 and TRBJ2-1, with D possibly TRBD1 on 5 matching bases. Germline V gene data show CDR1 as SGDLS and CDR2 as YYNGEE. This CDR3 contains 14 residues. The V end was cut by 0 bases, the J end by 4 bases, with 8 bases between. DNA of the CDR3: TGTGCCAGCAGCGTAGGAGCAGGGTACAATGAGCAGTTCTTC. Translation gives CASSVGAGYNEQFF.

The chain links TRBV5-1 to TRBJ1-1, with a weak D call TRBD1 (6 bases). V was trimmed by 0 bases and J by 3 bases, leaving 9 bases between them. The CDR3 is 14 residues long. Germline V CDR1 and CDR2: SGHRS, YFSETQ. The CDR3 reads CASSLEQGYTEAFF. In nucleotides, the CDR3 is TGCGCCAGCAGCTTGGAACAGGGATACACTGAAGCTTTCTTT.

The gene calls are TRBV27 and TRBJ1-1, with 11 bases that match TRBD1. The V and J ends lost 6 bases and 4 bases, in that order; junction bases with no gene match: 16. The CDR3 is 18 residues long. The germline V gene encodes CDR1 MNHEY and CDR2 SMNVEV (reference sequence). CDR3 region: CASRKTPDRGLRGTEAFF. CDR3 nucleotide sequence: TGTGCCAGCAGGAAAACGCCGGACAGGGGGCTAAGAGGCACTGAAGCTTTCTTT.

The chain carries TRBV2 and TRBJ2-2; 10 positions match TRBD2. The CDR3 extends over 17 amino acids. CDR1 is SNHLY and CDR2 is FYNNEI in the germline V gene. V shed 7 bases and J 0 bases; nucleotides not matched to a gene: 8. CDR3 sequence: CASTSLAGASNTGELFF. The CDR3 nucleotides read TGTGCCAGCACCTCCCTAGCGGGGGCCTCGAACACCGGGGAGCTGTTTTTT.

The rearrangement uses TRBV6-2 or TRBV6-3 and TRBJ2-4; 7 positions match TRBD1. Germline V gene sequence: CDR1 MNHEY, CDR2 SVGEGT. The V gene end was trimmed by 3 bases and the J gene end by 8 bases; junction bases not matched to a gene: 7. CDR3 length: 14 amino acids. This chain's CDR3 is CASSYNDRVDIQYF. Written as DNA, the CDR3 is TGTGCCAGCAGTTATAACGACAGGGTAGACATTCAGTACTTC.

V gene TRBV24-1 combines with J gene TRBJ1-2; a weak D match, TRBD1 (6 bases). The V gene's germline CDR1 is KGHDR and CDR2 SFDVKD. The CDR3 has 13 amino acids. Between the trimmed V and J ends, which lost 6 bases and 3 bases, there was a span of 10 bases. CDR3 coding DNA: TGTGCCACCAGTACAGGGTCATACTATGGCTACACCTTC. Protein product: CATSTGSYYGYTF.

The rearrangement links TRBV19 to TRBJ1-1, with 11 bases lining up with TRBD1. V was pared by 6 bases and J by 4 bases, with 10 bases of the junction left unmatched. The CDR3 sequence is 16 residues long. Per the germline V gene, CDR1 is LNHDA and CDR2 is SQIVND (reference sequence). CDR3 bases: TGTGCCAGTAGCCGGGACAGGGGGACAAGCAGCACTGAAGCTTTCTTT. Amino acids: CASSRDRGTSSTEAFF.

CDR3 sequence reads: CASSETDGPLHF. The CDR3 region has the DNA TGCGCCAGCAGTGAGACGGATGGGCCCCTCCACTTT. The chain links TRBV10-1 to TRBJ1-6; D remains ambiguous. Trimming stripped 2 bases from V and 13 bases from J, with 9 bases between. Germline-derived CDR1 and CDR2 are WNHNN and SYGVQD (reference sequence). The CDR3 extends over 12 amino acids.

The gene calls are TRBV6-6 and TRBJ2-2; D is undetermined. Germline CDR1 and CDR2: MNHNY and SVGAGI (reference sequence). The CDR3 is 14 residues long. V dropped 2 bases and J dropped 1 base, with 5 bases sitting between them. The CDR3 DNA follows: TGTGCCAGCAGTTACCCACAGAACACCGGGGAGCTGTTTTTT. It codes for CASSYPQNTGELFF.

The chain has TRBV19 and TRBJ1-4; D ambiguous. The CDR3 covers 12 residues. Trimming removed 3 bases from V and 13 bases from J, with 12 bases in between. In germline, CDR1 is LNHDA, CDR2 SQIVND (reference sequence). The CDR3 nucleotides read TGTGCCAGTAGTATCGAGGGAAGCAGACTGTTTTTT. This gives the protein CASSIEGSRLFF. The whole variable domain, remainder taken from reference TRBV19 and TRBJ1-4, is DGGITQSPKYLFRKEGQNVTLSCEQNLNHDAMYWYRQDPGQGLRLIYYSQIVNDFQKGDIAEGYSVSREKKESFPLTVTSAQKNPTAFYLCASSIEGSRLFFGSGTQLSVL.

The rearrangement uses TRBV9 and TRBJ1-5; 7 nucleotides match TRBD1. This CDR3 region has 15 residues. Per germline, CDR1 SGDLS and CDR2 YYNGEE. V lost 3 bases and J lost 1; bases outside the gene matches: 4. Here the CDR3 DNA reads TGTGCCAGCAGCGAGGGCAGGGGGAGCAATCAGCCCCAGCATTTT. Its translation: CASSEGRGSNQPQHF.

The CDR3 coding sequence is TGTGCCAGCAGCGCCTTGGACAGGGCTCGAGGGGAGCTGTTTTTT. Its translation: CASSALDRARGELFF. This chain joins TRBV9 and TRBJ2-2; 8 nucleotides align to TRBD1. Trimming at V came to 3 bases and at J to 8 bases, leaving 9 bases not matched to a gene. The CDR3 is 15 amino acids. Germline values: CDR1 SGDLS, CDR2 YYNGEE.

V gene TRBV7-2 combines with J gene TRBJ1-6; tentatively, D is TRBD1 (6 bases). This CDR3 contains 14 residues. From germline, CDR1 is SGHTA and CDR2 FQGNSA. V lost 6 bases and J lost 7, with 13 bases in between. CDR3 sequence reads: CASRREGGNSPLHF. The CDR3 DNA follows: TGTGCCAGCAGGCGAGAGGGGGGGAATTCACCCCTCCACTTT. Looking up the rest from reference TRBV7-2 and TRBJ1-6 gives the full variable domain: GAGVSQSPSNKVTEKGKDVELRCDPISGHTALYWYRQSLGQGLEFLIYFQGNSAPDKSGLPSDRFSAERTGGSVSTLTIQRTQQEDSAVYLCASRREGGNSPLHFGNGTRLTVT.

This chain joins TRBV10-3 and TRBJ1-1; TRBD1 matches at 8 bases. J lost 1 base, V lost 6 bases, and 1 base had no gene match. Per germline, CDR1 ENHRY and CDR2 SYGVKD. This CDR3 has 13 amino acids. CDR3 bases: TGTGCCATCAGCGGGACAGGGAACACTGAAGCTTTCTTT. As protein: CAISGTGNTEAFF.

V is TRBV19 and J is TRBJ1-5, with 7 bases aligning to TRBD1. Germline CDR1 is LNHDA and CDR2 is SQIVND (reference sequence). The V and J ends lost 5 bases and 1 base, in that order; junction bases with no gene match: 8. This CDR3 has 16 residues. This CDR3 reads CASSYRQGRSNQPQHF. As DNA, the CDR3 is TGTGCCAGTAGTTATCGACAGGGTCGAAGCAATCAGCCCCAGCATTTT.

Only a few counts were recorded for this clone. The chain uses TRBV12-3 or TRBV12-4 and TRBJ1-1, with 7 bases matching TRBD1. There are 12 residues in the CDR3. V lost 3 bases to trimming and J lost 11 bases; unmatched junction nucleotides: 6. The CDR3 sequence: CASSFTGVWAFF. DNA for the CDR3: TGTGCCAGCAGTTTCACAGGGGTTTGGGCTTTCTTT.

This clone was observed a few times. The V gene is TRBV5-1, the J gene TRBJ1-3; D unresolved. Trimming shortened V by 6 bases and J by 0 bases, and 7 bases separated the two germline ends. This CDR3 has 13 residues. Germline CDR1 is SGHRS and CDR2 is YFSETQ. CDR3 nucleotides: TGCGCCAGCAAAGAGGCCTCTGGAAACACCATATATTTT. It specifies CASKEASGNTIYF.

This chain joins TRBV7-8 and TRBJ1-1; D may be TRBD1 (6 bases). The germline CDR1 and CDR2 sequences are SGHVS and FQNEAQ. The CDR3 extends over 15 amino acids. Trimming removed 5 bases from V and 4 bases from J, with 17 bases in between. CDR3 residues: CASSRERGFVTEAFF. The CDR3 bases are TGTGCCAGCAGCCGAGAGAGGGGGTTCGTCACTGAAGCTTTCTTT.

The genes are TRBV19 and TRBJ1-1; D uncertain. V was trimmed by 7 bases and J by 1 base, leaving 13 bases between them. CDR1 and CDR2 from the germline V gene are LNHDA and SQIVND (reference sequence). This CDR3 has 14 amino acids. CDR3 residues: CASTKRTENTEAFF. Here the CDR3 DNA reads TGTGCCAGTACCAAACGGACGGAGAACACTGAAGCTTTCTTT.

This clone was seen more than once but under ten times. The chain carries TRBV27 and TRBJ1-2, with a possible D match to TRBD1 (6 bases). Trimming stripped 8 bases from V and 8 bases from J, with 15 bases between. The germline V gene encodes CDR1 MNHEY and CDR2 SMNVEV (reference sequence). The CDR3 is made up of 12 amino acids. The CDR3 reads CASLNRVGGYTF. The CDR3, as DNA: TGTGCCAGCTTAAACAGGGTGGGCGGCTACACCTTC.

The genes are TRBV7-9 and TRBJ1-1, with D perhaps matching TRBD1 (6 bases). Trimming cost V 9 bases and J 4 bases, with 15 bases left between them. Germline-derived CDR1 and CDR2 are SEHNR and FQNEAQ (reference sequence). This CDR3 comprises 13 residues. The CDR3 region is CASGRQGRTEAFF. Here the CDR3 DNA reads TGTGCCAGTGGGCGGCAGGGGCGCACTGAAGCTTTCTTT.

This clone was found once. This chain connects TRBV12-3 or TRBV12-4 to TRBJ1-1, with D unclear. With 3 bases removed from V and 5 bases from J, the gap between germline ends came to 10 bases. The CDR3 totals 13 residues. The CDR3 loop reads CASSFQAPTEAFF. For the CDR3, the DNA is TGTGCCAGCAGTTTTCAAGCGCCGACTGAAGCTTTCTTT.